The 5 T cell receptor beta chains below come from one sample, sequenced in a study of response to subunit inactivated influenza vaccine. TCRdb ran MiXCR on the RT-PCR reads and lists one entry per CDR3 protein. Here the sample spans over 750,000 distinct CDR3 sequences, about 20% being singletons. The sequences come from PBMCs from blood, collected about 5 days after vaccination. The receptors were gathered from a man aged 45-65 years who received an inactivated influenza vaccine.

V usage is TRBV6-5 and J usage is TRBJ1-1; D might be TRBD1 (5 bases). V was trimmed by 2 bases and J by 5 bases, leaving 12 bases between them. CDR3 size: 14 residues. The germline gives CDR1 MNHEY, CDR2 SVGAGI. CDR3 amino acids: CASSYLRTKTEAFF. The DNA for the CDR3 is TGTGCCAGCAGTTACCTGCGGACAAAAACTGAAGCTTTCTTT.

This clonotype came up a few times. V usage is TRBV7-9 and J usage is TRBJ2-3, with D hard to call. The CDR3 loop spans 15 amino acids. V was clipped by 5 bases and J by 6 bases, with 18 bases between them. Germline V gene sequence: CDR1 SEHNR, CDR2 FQNEAQ (reference sequence). The CDR3 DNA reads as TGTGCCAGCAGCCCCAAACGGGCCTCCAGGGATACGCAGTATTTT. Protein: CASSPKRASRDTQYF.

This clonotype has more than one count but fewer than ten. The gene calls are TRBV7-2 and TRBJ2-7, with TRBD1 as a possible D gene (6 bases). Germline V gene sequence: CDR1 SGHTA, CDR2 FQGNSA. This CDR3 region has 14 residues. Trimming took 5 bases from V and 2 from J, leaving 13 bases between them. DNA for the CDR3: TGTGCCAGCAGCGGGGGCAGCAGTGCCTACGAGCAGTACTTC. It specifies CASSGGSSAYEQYF.

The sample holds a few counts of this clonotype. The gene calls are TRBV6-2 or TRBV6-3 and TRBJ1-2, with no clear D. The CDR3 has 13 amino acids. Germline CDR1 and CDR2: MNHEY and SVGEGT. Trimming stripped 5 bases from V and 4 bases from J, with 11 bases between. In nucleotides, the CDR3 is TGTGCCAGCAGTCAACCCGGAAGCTATGGCTACACCTTC. It yields the protein CASSQPGSYGYTF.

This clonotype was found a few times. This chain links TRBV4-3 with TRBJ2-3, with D uncertain. The V gene lost 0 bases and the J gene lost 7 bases, with 8 bases spanning the gap. CDR1 and CDR2 from the germline V gene are LGHNA and YSLEER. The CDR3 consists of 13 residues. CDR3 residues: CASSQDPKNTQYF. CDR3 nucleotide sequence: TGCGCCAGCAGCCAAGACCCTAAGAATACGCAGTATTTT.